This is a list of T cell receptor beta chains from one sample in a study of identical twins. Each CDR3 protein gets one entry after TCRdb re-called the 5' RACE reads with MiXCR. In the table there are around 240,000 distinct CDR3 sequences, approximately 7% of which are singletons. In addition, the sample was reused for a study of yellow fever vaccine responses in identical twins.

The sequenced sample was memory (CD45RO+) T cells sorted from blood. These receptors all come from a woman under 30 in good health. Each CDR3 is given with its conserved first and last residue. D genes are given only for firm matches. Clone size is shown for a subset of rows, as once, few, many or a class of expanded clone.

NA | TRBJ2-1 | NA | 14 | TRBV20-1 | CSATAGPAYNEQFF | TGCAGTGCCACCGCGGGGCCTGCCTACAATGAGCAGTTCTTC
NA | TRBJ2-2 | many | 16 | TRBV11-2 | CASSPLKMGNTGELFF | TGTGCCAGCAGTCCCCTCAAAATGGGGAACACCGGGGAGCTGTTTTTT
NA | TRBJ1-1 | few | 15 | TRBV5-6 | CASSSHRGLNTEAFF | TGTGCCAGCAGCTCCCATAGGGGCCTGAACACTGAAGCTTTCTTT
TRBD2 | TRBJ2-2 | NA | 12 | TRBV20-1 | CSAFSGGVELFF | TGCAGTGCTTTCAGCGGGGGGGTGGAGCTGTTTTTT
NA | TRBJ2-1 | NA | 15 | TRBV6-4 | CASSDSDGTYNEQFF | TGTGCCAGCAGTGACTCGGATGGCACATACAATGAGCAGTTCTTC
TRBD1 | TRBJ2-3 | many | 16 | TRBV20-1 | CSASRTGGYPADTQYF | TGCAGTGCTTCCAGGACAGGGGGGTATCCCGCAGATACGCAGTATTTT
TRBD2 | TRBJ2-7 | many | 15 | TRBV29-1 | CSVEDQGGRKNEQYF | TGCAGCGTTGAAGATCAAGGCGGGAGGAAGAACGAGCAGTACTTC
NA | TRBJ1-1 | many | 12 | TRBV12-3/TRBV12-4 | CASTRVGGEAFF | TGTGCCAGCACCCGGGTTGGTGGTGAAGCTTTCTTT
TRBD2 | TRBJ2-1 | NA | 15 | TRBV10-1 | CASSRGTSGSNEQFF | TGCGCCAGCAGCCGAGGGACTAGCGGGAGTAATGAGCAGTTCTTC
TRBD2 | TRBJ2-3 | many | 15 | TRBV5-1 | CASSTGLAGGDTQYF | TGCGCCAGCAGCACGGGACTAGCGGGAGGAGATACGCAGTATTTT
NA | TRBJ1-5 | few | 15 | TRBV6-1 | CASSPAGGAYQPQHF | TGTGCCAGCAGTCCGGCTGGGGGAGCTTATCAGCCCCAGCATTTT
NA | TRBJ2-1 | NA | 15 | TRBV6-5 | CASSYRHRDSNEQFF | TGTGCCAGCAGTTACCGTCACAGGGATAGTAATGAGCAGTTCTTC
NA | TRBJ1-2 | few | 14 | TRBV2 | CASSDRTPNYGYTF | TGTGCCAGCAGTGACCGCACTCCTAACTATGGCTACACCTTC
TRBD1 | TRBJ1-4 | many | 14 | TRBV6-1 | CASRRGTGGEKLFF | TGTGCCAGCAGGCGAGGGACAGGGGGCGAAAAACTGTTTTTT
TRBD1 | TRBJ2-3 | NA | 17 | TRBV24-1 | CATSDLPPGQPTDTQYF | TGTGCCACCAGTGATTTGCCCCCGGGACAGCCAACAGATACGCAGTATTTT
TRBD1 | TRBJ2-1 | many | 17 | TRBV28 | CASSLQNRGPRYNEQFF | TGTGCCAGCAGTCTCCAAAACAGGGGGCCGCGGTACAATGAGCAGTTCTTC
NA | TRBJ2-6 | NA | 14 | TRBV5-8 | CASSEGWGANVLTF | TGTGCCAGCAGCGAAGGGTGGGGGGCCAACGTCCTGACTTTC
NA | TRBJ1-3 | few | 15 | TRBV7-9 | CASSLNRNSGNTIYF | TGTGCCAGCAGCCTCAACAGAAACTCTGGAAACACCATATATTTT
NA | TRBJ2-7 | few | 13 | TRBV7-6 | CASSRAQGGEQYF | TGTGCCAGCAGCCGGGCTCAGGGTGGCGAGCAGTACTTC
TRBD1 | TRBJ1-1 | NA | 13 | TRBV27 | CASSAKQGLVAFF | TGTGCCAGCAGTGCTAAACAGGGGTTGGTAGCTTTCTTT
NA | TRBJ2-6 | few | 15 | TRBV5-1 | CASSFGGAGANVLTF | TGCGCCAGCAGCTTCGGCGGGGCCGGGGCCAACGTCCTGACTTTC
TRBD2 | TRBJ2-1 | NA | 15 | TRBV10-3 | CAIRGLAGADNEQFF | TGTGCCATCAGGGGACTAGCGGGAGCGGACAATGAGCAGTTCTTC
NA | TRBJ2-3 | NA | 14 | TRBV12-3/TRBV12-4 | CASRRWQARDTQYF | TGTGCCAGCCGCCGTTGGCAGGCTAGGGATACGCAGTATTTT
TRBD2 | TRBJ2-1 | few | 14 | TRBV7-2 | CASSLRLAYDEQFF | TGTGCCAGCAGCTTACGACTAGCGTACGATGAGCAGTTCTTC
NA | TRBJ1-4 | few | 15 | TRBV28 | CASTYTGATNEKLFF | TGTGCCAGCACCTATACCGGGGCAACTAATGAAAAACTGTTTTTT
NA | TRBJ2-1 | many | 14 | TRBV4-1 | CASSLDRLGNEQFF | TGCGCCAGCAGCCTAGACAGATTGGGAAATGAGCAGTTCTTC
NA | TRBJ1-2 | NA | 13 | TRBV10-3 | CAIRRDLRSRYTF | TGTGCCATCCGGAGGGACCTTAGATCTCGCTACACCTTC
TRBD1 | TRBJ1-2 | few | 15 | TRBV15 | CATSRDTDRGYGYTF | TGTGCCACCAGCAGAGATACCGACAGGGGGTATGGCTACACCTTC
NA | TRBJ2-1 | few | 16 | TRBV11-2 | CASSPALRAATNEQFF | TGTGCCAGCAGCCCCGCCCTGAGAGCGGCCACCAATGAGCAGTTCTTC
NA | TRBJ2-1 | many | 12 | TRBV2 | CASSVGVGEQFF | TGTGCCAGCAGTGTTGGAGTAGGAGAGCAGTTCTTC
NA | TRBJ2-7 | NA | 14 | TRBV18 | CASSPPTNAYEQYF | TGTGCCAGCTCACCACCAACTAACGCCTACGAGCAGTACTTC
TRBD1 | TRBJ2-7 | few | 15 | TRBV5-1 | CASSLARGGYHEQYF | TGCGCCAGCAGCTTGGCCAGAGGGGGCTACCACGAGCAGTACTTC
TRBD2 | TRBJ2-3 | NA | 16 | TRBV20-1 | CSARALLALDTDTQYF | TGCAGTGCTAGAGCCCTACTAGCGCTAGACACAGATACGCAGTATTTT
NA | TRBJ2-5 | few | 16 | TRBV11-2 | CASSLLVTNIQETQYF | TGTGCCAGCAGCTTGTTGGTCACAAATATACAAGAGACCCAGTACTTC
NA | TRBJ1-1 | many | 14 | TRBV28 | CASRIQGPNTEAFF | TGTGCCAGCAGGATACAGGGCCCGAACACTGAAGCTTTCTTT
TRBD1 | TRBJ2-2 | many | 15 | TRBV3-1 | CASSQDRGNTGELFF | TGTGCCAGCAGCCAGGACAGGGGGAACACCGGGGAGCTGTTTTTT
NA | TRBJ2-7 | few | 11 | TRBV27 | CETRQSYEQYF | TGCGAAACTAGACAGTCCTACGAGCAGTACTTC
TRBD2 | TRBJ2-2 | few | 17 | TRBV15 | CATSRASGSVDTGELFF | TGTGCCACCAGCAGGGCTAGCGGGAGCGTGGACACCGGGGAGCTGTTTTTT
TRBD2 | TRBJ2-1 | many | 15 | TRBV12-3/TRBV12-4 | CASSLSGGAVNEQFF | TGTGCCAGCAGTTTAAGCGGGGGGGCAGTCAATGAGCAGTTCTTC
NA | TRBJ2-1 | many | 17 | TRBV3-1 | CASSQDPNSTPRNEQFF | TGTGCCAGCAGCCAAGACCCTAACAGCACCCCCCGCAATGAGCAGTTCTTC
TRBD2 | TRBJ2-1 | many | 19 | TRBV14 | CASNDRALGGGASYNEQFF | TGTGCCAGCAACGACAGGGCTCTTGGCGGGGGGGCCTCCTACAATGAGCAGTTCTTC
TRBD2 | TRBJ2-2 | few | 18 | TRBV9 | CASSGRSGGWVNTGELFF | TGTGCCAGCAGCGGACGCTCCGGGGGGTGGGTGAACACCGGGGAGCTGTTTTTT
NA | TRBJ1-5 | few | 13 | TRBV10-1 | CASSDQGYQPQHF | TGCGCCAGCAGTGACCAGGGCTACCAGCCCCAGCATTTT
NA | TRBJ1-5 | NA | 15 | TRBV12-3/TRBV12-4 | CASSLFRRGDQPQHF | TGTGCCAGCAGTTTATTTCGTCGAGGGGATCAGCCCCAGCATTTT
NA | TRBJ2-7 | many | 11 | TRBV29-1 | CSVSGLYEQYF | TGCAGCGTCTCGGGCCTCTACGAGCAGTACTTC
TRBD2 | TRBJ2-7 | NA | 16 | TRBV5-1 | CASSLVDGRESLEQYF | TGCGCCAGCAGCTTGGTTGATGGGCGGGAGAGTCTCGAGCAGTACTTC
NA | TRBJ2-6 | many | 16 | TRBV4-1 | CASSQDAFSGANVLTF | TGCGCCAGCAGCCAAGATGCCTTCTCTGGGGCCAACGTCCTGACTTTC
NA | TRBJ1-5 | NA | 14 | TRBV28 | CASSSGGSNQPQHF | TGTGCCAGCAGCTCGGGGGGTAGCAATCAGCCCCAGCATTTT
TRBD2 | TRBJ2-1 | NA | 16 | TRBV20-1 | CCLIRTSGIYGNEQFF | TGCTGCCTCATTCGAACTAGCGGGATATATGGTAATGAGCAGTTCTTC
NA | TRBJ2-7 | many | 13 | TRBV12-3/TRBV12-4 | CASSLAGQYEQYF | TGTGCCAGCAGTTTAGCGGGGCAATACGAGCAGTACTTC
NA | TRBJ1-2 | few | 16 | TRBV10-2 | CASSEIRARTAYGYTF | TGCGCCAGCAGTGAGATTCGCGCCAGGACAGCCTATGGCTACACCTTC